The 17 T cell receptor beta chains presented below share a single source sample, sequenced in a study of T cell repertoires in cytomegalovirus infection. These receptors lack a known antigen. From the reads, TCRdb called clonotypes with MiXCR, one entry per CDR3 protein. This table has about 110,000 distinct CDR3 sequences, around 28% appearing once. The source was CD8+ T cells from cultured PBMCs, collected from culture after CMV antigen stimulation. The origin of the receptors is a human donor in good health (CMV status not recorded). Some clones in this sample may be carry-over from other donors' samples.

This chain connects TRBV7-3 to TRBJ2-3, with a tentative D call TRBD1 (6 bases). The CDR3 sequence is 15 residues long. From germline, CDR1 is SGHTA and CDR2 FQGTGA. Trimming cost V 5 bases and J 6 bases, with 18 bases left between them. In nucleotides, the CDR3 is TGTGCCAGCAGCCTTGGACAGTCGAGGGGGGATACGCAGTATTTT. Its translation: CASSLGQSRGDTQYF.

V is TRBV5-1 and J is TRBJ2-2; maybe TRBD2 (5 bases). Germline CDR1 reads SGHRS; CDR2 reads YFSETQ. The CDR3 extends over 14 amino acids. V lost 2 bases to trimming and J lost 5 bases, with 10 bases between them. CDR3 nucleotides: TGCGCCAGCAGCTTAGACTATAAGACCGGGGAGCTGTTTTTT. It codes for CASSLDYKTGELFF.

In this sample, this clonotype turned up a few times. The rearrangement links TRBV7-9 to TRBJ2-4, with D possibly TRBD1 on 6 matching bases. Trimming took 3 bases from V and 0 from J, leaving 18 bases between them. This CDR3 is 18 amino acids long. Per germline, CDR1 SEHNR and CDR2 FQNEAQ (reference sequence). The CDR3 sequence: CASSFDLRDTSAKNIQYF. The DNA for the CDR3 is TGTGCCAGCAGCTTTGACTTACGGGACACCTCAGCCAAAAACATTCAGTACTTC.

The CDR3 DNA sequence: TGCGCCAGCAGCCAAGACAGGGGGCCCTATGGCTACACCTTC. Amino acids: CASSQDRGPYGYTF. J is TRBJ1-2 and V is TRBV4-1, with 8 bases fitting TRBD1. This CDR3 comprises 14 residues. Germline trimming cut 0 bases from V and 4 bases from J; bases unmatched to any gene: 1. The germline CDR1 and CDR2 sequences are MGHRA and YSYEKL.

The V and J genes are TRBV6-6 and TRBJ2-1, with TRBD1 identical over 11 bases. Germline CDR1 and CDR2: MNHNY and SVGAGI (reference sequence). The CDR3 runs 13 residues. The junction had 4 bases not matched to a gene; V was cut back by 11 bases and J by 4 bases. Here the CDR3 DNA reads TGTGCCGCCGGACAGGGGGCGTACAATGAGCAGTTCTTC. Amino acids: CAAGQGAYNEQFF.

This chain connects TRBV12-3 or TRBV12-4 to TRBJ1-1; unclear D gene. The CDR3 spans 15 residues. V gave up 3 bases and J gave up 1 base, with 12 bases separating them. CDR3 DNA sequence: TGTGCCAGCAGTTTTGGACGGGAGAGGAACACTGAAGCTTTCTTT. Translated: CASSFGRERNTEAFF.

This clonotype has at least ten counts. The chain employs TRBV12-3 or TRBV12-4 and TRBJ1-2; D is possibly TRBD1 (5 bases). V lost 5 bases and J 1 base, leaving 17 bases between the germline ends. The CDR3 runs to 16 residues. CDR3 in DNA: TGTGCCAGCAGTCCCCACGGCAGGGCCATTAACTATGGCTACACCTTC. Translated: CASSPHGRAINYGYTF.

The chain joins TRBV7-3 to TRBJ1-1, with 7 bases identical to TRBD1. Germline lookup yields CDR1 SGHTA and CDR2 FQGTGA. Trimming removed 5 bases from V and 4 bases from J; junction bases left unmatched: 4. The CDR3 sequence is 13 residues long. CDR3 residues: CASSATGSTEAFF. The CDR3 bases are TGTGCCAGCAGCGCGACAGGGTCCACTGAAGCTTTCTTT.

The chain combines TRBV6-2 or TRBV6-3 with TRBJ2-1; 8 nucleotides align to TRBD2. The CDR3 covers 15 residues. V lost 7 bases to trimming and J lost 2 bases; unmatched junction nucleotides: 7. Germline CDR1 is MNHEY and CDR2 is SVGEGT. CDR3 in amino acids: CASNGLGGAYNEQFF. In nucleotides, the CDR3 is TGTGCCAGCAACGGTCTCGGGGGGGCCTACAATGAGCAGTTCTTC.

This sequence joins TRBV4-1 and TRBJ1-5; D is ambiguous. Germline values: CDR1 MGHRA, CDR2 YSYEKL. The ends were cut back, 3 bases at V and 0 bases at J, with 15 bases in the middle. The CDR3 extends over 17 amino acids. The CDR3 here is CASSQVFGGYSNQPQHF. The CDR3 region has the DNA TGCGCCAGCAGCCAGGTCTTTGGCGGTTATAGCAATCAGCCCCAGCATTTT.

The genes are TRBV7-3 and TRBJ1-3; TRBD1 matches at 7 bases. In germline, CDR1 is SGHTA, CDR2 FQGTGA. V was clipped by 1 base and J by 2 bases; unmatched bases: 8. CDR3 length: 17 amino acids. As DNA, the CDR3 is TGTGCCAGCAGCTTAAGCTCCTCCAGGGGGGCTGGAAACACCATATATTTT. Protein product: CASSLSSSRGAGNTIYF.

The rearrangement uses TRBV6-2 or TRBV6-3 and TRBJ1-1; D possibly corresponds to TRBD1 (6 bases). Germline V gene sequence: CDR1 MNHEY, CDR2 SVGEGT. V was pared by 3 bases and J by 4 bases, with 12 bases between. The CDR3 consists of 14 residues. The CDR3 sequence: CASSYNGGPTEAFF. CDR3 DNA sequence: TGTGCCAGCAGTTATAATGGGGGCCCCACTGAAGCTTTCTTT.

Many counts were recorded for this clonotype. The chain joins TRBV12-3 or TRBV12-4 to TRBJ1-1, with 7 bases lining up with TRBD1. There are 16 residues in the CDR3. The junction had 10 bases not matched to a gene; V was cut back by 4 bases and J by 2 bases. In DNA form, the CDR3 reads TGTGCCAGCAGTTCAGGGGGTCTGGGAGAAAACACTGAAGCTTTCTTT. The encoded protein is CASSSGGLGENTEAFF.

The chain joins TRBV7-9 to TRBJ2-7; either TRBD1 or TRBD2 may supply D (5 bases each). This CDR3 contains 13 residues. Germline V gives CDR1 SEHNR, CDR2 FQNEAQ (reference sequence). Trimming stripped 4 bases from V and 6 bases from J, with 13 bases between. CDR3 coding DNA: TGTGCCAGCAGCTCAGGGTACGCGGGCGAGCAGTACTTC. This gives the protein CASSSGYAGEQYF.

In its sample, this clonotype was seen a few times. CDR3 sequence reads: CASSISTNYGYTF. The CDR3 nucleotides are TGTGCCAGTAGTATTTCTACGAACTATGGCTACACCTTC. This sequence joins TRBV19 and TRBJ1-2, with D unclear. The germline V gene has CDR1 LNHDA and CDR2 SQIVND (reference sequence). V lost 3 bases and J 2 bases, leaving 7 bases between the germline ends. CDR3 size: 13 residues.

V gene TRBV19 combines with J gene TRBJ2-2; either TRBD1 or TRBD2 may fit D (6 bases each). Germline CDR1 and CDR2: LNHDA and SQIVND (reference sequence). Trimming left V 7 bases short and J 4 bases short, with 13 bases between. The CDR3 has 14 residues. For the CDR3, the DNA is TGTGCCAGTACCCCGGGGGCGGGCACCGGGGAGCTGTTTTTT. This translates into CASTPGAGTGELFF.

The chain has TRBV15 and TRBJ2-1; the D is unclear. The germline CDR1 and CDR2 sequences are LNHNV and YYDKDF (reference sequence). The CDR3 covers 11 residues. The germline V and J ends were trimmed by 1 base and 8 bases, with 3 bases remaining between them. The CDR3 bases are TGTGCCACCAGCAGAGGGTATGAGCAGTTCTTC. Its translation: CATSRGYEQFF.